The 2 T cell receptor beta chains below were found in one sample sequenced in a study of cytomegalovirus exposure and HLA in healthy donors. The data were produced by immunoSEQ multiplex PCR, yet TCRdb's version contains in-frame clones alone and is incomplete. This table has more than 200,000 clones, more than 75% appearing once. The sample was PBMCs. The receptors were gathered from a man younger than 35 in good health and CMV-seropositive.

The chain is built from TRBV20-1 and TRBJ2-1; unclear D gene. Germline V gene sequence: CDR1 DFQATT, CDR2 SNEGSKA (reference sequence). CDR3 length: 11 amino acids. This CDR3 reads CRSTTYNEQFF. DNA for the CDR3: TGCAGGAGCACAACCTACAATGAGCAGTTCTTC.

The CDR3 region is CASSEWTGTEPQHF. The DNA of the CDR3 is TGTGCCAGCAGTGAATGGACAGGGACTGAGCCCCAGCATTTT. This rearrangement joins TRBV25-1 to TRBJ1-5, with 8 bases lining up with TRBD1. This CDR3 region has 14 residues. V shed 1 base, J shed 8 bases, and the junction held 4 bases outside the gene matches. Germline CDR1 is MGHDK and CDR2 is SYGVNS.